This entry lists 17 T cell receptor beta chains sequenced from one sample in a study of OX40 agonist ivuxolimab in advanced cancers. TCRdb keeps only in-frame clones here, not all; method: immunoSEQ multiplex PCR. The sample lists 70,000 to 90,000 clones, roughly 80% occurring once. The starting material was CD4+ or CD8+ T cells sorted from blood, obtained in a trial of the OX40 agonist ivuxolimab. Receptors were obtained from an adult with an advanced solid tumor such as melanoma, head and neck, liver or kidney cancer.

The chain employs TRBV5-4 and TRBJ1-6; D is unclear. CDR3 size: 12 residues. Germline V lookup: CDR1 SGHNT, CDR2 YYREEE (reference sequence). The V and J ends lost 4 bases and 9 bases respectively, with 8 bases between them. CDR3 sequence (DNA): TGTGCCAGCAGCACGGACTCTTCACCCCTCCACTTT. It specifies CASSTDSSPLHF.

This clone showed up just once. The V and J genes are TRBV6-5 and TRBJ2-7, with D uncertain. CDR3 size: 15 residues. Trimming pared 4 bases from V and 13 bases from J, leaving 26 bases between. The germline V gene has CDR1 MNHEY and CDR2 SVGAGI. CDR3: CASSSKFTPGFTPYF. DNA for the CDR3: TGTGCCAGCAGTTCCAAATTCACCCCCGGGTTTACCCCTTACTTC.

The genes are TRBV7-9 and TRBJ2-7, with D possibly TRBD2 on 5 matching bases. Trimming pared 3 bases from V and 2 bases from J, leaving 14 bases between. CDR1 is SEHNR, CDR2 FQNEAQ, per germline (reference sequence). This CDR3 spans 15 amino acids. The CDR3 here is CASSLNSGDPYEQYF. The CDR3 DNA follows: TGTGCCAGCAGCTTGAACAGCGGTGATCCCTACGAGCAGTACTTC.

The chain joins TRBV4-1 to TRBJ1-1, with unresolved D. The V end was cut by 3 bases, the J end by 1 base, with 9 bases between. CDR1 MGHRA and CDR2 YSYEKL come from the germline V gene. The CDR3 has 14 amino acids. The CDR3: CASSQFSWNTEAFF. As DNA, the CDR3 is TGCGCCAGCAGCCAGTTCTCGTGGAACACTGAAGCTTTCTTT.

The chain is built from TRBV7-2 and TRBJ2-3; D is undetermined. The CDR3 totals 13 residues. Germline CDR1 reads SGHTA; CDR2 reads FQGNSA. Trimming took 5 bases from V and 5 from J, leaving 11 bases between them. DNA of the CDR3: TGTGCCAGCAGCCGTGGGTTGGTAGATACGCAGTATTTT. Translated: CASSRGLVDTQYF.

The chain links TRBV19 to TRBJ2-1; no clear D gene. The CDR3 loop spans 15 amino acids. Germline CDR1 reads LNHDA; CDR2 reads SQIVND (reference sequence). Trimming took 5 bases from V and 0 from J, leaving 11 bases between them. CDR3 coding DNA: TGTGCCAGTAGTCTCGGCAGGAGCTCCTACAATGAGCAGTTCTTC. Its protein is CASSLGRSSYNEQFF.

This clone was detected only once. The genes are TRBV7-2 and TRBJ2-1; D unclear. The CDR3 has 14 amino acids. The germline V gene encodes CDR1 SGHTA and CDR2 FQGNSA. V shed 1 base and J shed 1 base, with 5 bases lying between them. The chain's CDR3 is CASSLETSYNEQFF. For the CDR3, the DNA is TGTGCCAGCAGCTTAGAGACGTCCTACAATGAGCAGTTCTTC. Full variable domain (rest looked up from reference TRBV7-2 and TRBJ2-1): GAGVSQSPSNKVTEKGKDVELRCDPISGHTALYWYRQSLGQGLEFLIYFQGNSAPDKSGLPSDRFSAERTGGSVSTLTIQRTQQEDSAVYLCASSLETSYNEQFFGPGTRLTVL.

This rearrangement joins TRBV28 to TRBJ1-2; D is uncertain. Trimming took off 2 bases at V and 3 bases at J, with 10 bases between the two ends. Germline assignment: CDR1 MDHEN and CDR2 SYDVKM. CDR3 length: 14 amino acids. CDR3 DNA sequence: TGTGCCAGCAGTTTACGGCAACCAGACTATGGCTACACCTTC. Translating gives CASSLRQPDYGYTF.

The chain links TRBV10-3 to TRBJ2-7; TRBD2 aligns across 7 bases. This CDR3 comprises 15 residues. Germline V lookup: CDR1 ENHRY, CDR2 SYGVKD. Trimming took 6 bases from V and 3 from J; bases not matched to a gene: 11. The CDR3 DNA is TGTGCCATCAGCAATAATTTCGGGACTAACTACGAGCAGTACTTC. Its protein is CAISNNFGTNYEQYF.

This clone was detected only once. One junction end disagrees with the germline gene, perhaps due to a read error. The sample has other DNA sequences that encode this CDR3 too. The chain is built from TRBV2 and TRBJ1-1; TRBD1 might be the D (6 bases). The CDR3 is 11 amino acids. Germline CDR1 SNHLY, CDR2 FYNNEI. Written as DNA, the CDR3 is TGCGCCAGCAGTGCTCAGGGGCAAGCTTTCTTT. This sequence encodes CASSAQGQAFF. The full variable domain, with the rest looked up from reference TRBV2 and TRBJ1-1, is EPEVTQTPSHQVTQMGQEVILRCVPISNHLYFYWYRQILGQKVEFLVSFYNNEISEKSEIFDDQFSVERPDGSNFTLKIRSTKLEDSAMYFCASSAQGQAFFGQGTRLTVV.

The genes are TRBV6-5 and TRBJ1-1; D is undetermined. Per germline, CDR1 MNHEY and CDR2 SVGAGI. V lost 5 bases, J lost 1 base, and 8 bases lay in between. The CDR3 has 13 residues. The CDR3 DNA is TGTGCCAGCAGTCTAAGCGGGAACACTGAAGCTTTCTTT. Amino acid sequence: CASSLSGNTEAFF.

DNA of the CDR3: TGTGCCAGCAGCTTGCTAGCGAGCTCCTACGAGCAGTACTTC. Amino acid sequence: CASSLLASSYEQYF. This chain uses TRBV7-9 with TRBJ2-7, with D possibly TRBD2 on 6 matching bases. The germline CDR1 and CDR2 sequences are SEHNR and FQNEAQ (reference sequence). The CDR3 sequence is 14 residues long. V was cut by 3 bases and J by 0 bases, with 9 bases left in between.

The J gene is TRBJ2-3, the V gene TRBV5-4; TRBD1 matches at 8 bases. J lost 2 bases, V lost 0 bases, and 2 bases had no gene match. Germline CDR1 is SGHNT and CDR2 is YYREEE (reference sequence). CDR3 length: 15 residues. The CDR3 DNA follows: TGTGCCAGCAGCTTGGAGGGACAGGCCACAGATACGCAGTATTTT. Residues: CASSLEGQATDTQYF.

V and J are TRBV27 and TRBJ2-3; 14 bases align to TRBD2. The germline V gene encodes CDR1 MNHEY and CDR2 SMNVEV (reference sequence). This CDR3 spans 20 amino acids. Germline trimming cut 0 bases from V and 0 bases from J; bases unmatched to any gene: 8. The DNA of the CDR3 is TGTGCCAGCAGTTTATCGGGGGGACTAGCGGGAGAACGGAGCACAGATACGCAGTATTTT. This encodes CASSLSGGLAGERSTDTQYF.

The sample holds many counts of this clone. The V gene is TRBV18, the J gene TRBJ1-6; no firm D call. Trimming removed 1 base from V and 6 bases from J, with 7 bases in between. There are 14 residues in the CDR3. The germline gives CDR1 KGHSH, CDR2 LQKENI. CDR3 loop: CASSPQGTNSPLHF. The CDR3 DNA is TGTGCCAGCTCACCACAGGGTACTAATTCACCCCTCCACTTT.

The chain employs TRBV5-6 and TRBJ2-5; possible D gene TRBD2, 5 bases. V lost 1 base and J 3 bases, leaving 7 bases between the germline ends. Per the germline V gene, CDR1 is SGHDT and CDR2 is YYEEEE. The CDR3 is 13 residues long. The CDR3 sequence is CASSLRLKETQYF. In nucleotides, the CDR3 is TGTGCCAGCAGCTTGAGACTAAAAGAGACCCAGTACTTC.

J is TRBJ1-3 and V is TRBV5-2. TRBV5-2 is a recognized pseudogene. The CDR3 loop spans 14 amino acids. The CDR3 here is CASSQESSGNTIYF. The CDR3 coding sequence is TGTGCCAGCAGCCAAGAGAGCTCTGGAAACACCATATATTTT.